This TCR beta chain was identified during a study of OX40 agonist ivuxolimab in advanced cancers. Study as a whole: Patients undergoing dose escalation presented with hepatocellular carcinoma, melanoma, renal cell or head and neck cancer. Patients were around 83% male with ages about 20 to 79, mean approximately 55. Three dose-escalation patients had partial responses: one with hepatocellular carcinoma and two with cutaneous melanoma.

The table came from immunoSEQ multiplex PCR; TCRdb's copy has only in-frame clones and leaves some out. Seen here are 65,000 to 85,000 clones, 85% to 90% observed once, and the top ten hold around 4%. Germline CDR1 DFQATT, CDR2 SNEGSKA (reference sequence). V lost 6 bases, J lost 4 bases, and 10 bases lay in between. This CDR3 comprises 11 residues. The specimen comprised CD4+ or CD8+ T cells sorted from blood, sampled in a trial of the OX40 agonist ivuxolimab. The chain has TRBV20-1 and TRBJ2-7; D is uncertain. The receptor comes from an adult with an advanced solid tumor such as melanoma, head and neck, liver or kidney cancer. CDR3: CSALLAYEQYF. CDR3 nucleotides: TGCAGTGCCTTGCTCGCATACGAGCAGTACTTC.